A selection of T cell receptor beta chains follows, all from one sample in a study of T cells of healthy individuals. Using its own MiXCR run on the 5' RACE reads, TCRdb lists one record per CDR3 protein. The table lists 65,000 to 95,000 distinct CDR3 sequences, 5% of them singletons. The receptor source for this set is a female donor in good health. Both conserved end residues are part of each CDR3. The D gene is left open where the match is weak. Only some rows state a clone size, as once, few, many or a class for expanded clones.

V	size	D	J	CDR3	DNA
TRBV12-3/TRBV12-4	many	-	TRBJ1-5	CASSPGSPRGNQPQHF	TGTGCCAGCAGTCCCGGATCCCCGCGGGGCAATCAGCCCCAGCATTTT
TRBV12-3/TRBV12-4	many	TRBD1	TRBJ1-4	CASSPTGANEKLFF	TGTGCCAGCAGCCCGACAGGGGCAAACGAAAAACTGTTTTTT
TRBV28	-	-	TRBJ1-6	CASSSDSLLYF	TGTGCCAGCAGTTCGGACAGTCTCCTCTACTTT
TRBV30	few	TRBD1	TRBJ2-4	CAWSHDTGEFAKNIQYF	TGTGCCTGGAGTCACGATACAGGGGAGTTCGCCAAAAACATTCAGTACTTC
TRBV29-1	many	TRBD1	TRBJ1-4	CSVRQGQGEKLFF	TGCAGCGTACGACAGGGTCAGGGTGAAAAACTGTTTTTT
TRBV7-9	many	-	TRBJ2-1	CASSQPLSADNEQFF	TGTGCCAGCAGCCAACCCTTGAGCGCAGACAATGAGCAGTTCTTC
TRBV28	many	-	TRBJ2-7	CASYGFNSPGEQYF	TGTGCCAGCTATGGTTTTAACTCCCCGGGGGAGCAGTACTTC
TRBV5-4	-	-	TRBJ1-2	CASSPALSSYGYTF	TGTGCCAGCAGCCCGGCCCTATCCAGCTATGGCTACACCTTC
TRBV6-7	many	TRBD2	TRBJ2-7	CASTAGRKYEQYF	TGTGCCAGCACTGCCGGGAGGAAGTACGAGCAGTACTTC
TRBV11-2	many	TRBD2	TRBJ2-5	CASSLVSAGSKETQYF	TGTGCCAGCAGCTTAGTTTCAGCGGGATCGAAGGAGACCCAGTACTTC
TRBV3-1	many	TRBD2	TRBJ2-7	CASRHNAAGPYEQYF	TGTGCCAGCAGACATAATGCAGCGGGACCCTACGAGCAGTACTTC
TRBV4-1	-	-	TRBJ1-2	CASSPLGRSIYGYTF	TGCGCCAGCAGCCCACTAGGACGGTCCATCTATGGCTACACCTTC
TRBV7-2	many	TRBD2	TRBJ2-6	CASSLALQAGGAASGANVLTF	TGTGCCAGCAGCTTAGCGCTTCAAGCGGGAGGGGCTGCCTCTGGGGCCAACGTCCTGACTTTC
TRBV7-3	many	-	TRBJ2-3	CASSRNQGSDTQYF	TGTGCCAGCAGCCGAAATCAGGGCTCTGATACGCAGTATTTT
TRBV5-1	-	TRBD1	TRBJ2-6	CASSFQPTGGNAGANVLTF	TGCGCCAGCAGCTTCCAGCCAACAGGGGGCAACGCTGGGGCCAACGTCCTGACTTTC
TRBV6-6	many	-	TRBJ2-3	CASSWTEPNTDTQYF	TGTGCCAGCAGTTGGACAGAGCCTAACACAGATACGCAGTATTTT
TRBV3-1	many	TRBD1	TRBJ2-3	CASSRLGGFLDTQYF	TGTGCCAGCAGCCGGTTAGGGGGCTTTTTAGATACGCAGTATTTT
TRBV6-5	many	-	TRBJ2-1	CASSSAGGSYNEQFF	TGTGCCAGCAGCTCAGCTGGGGGAAGCTACAATGAGCAGTTCTTC
TRBV29-1	many	-	TRBJ2-5	CSVRSSAETQYF	TGCAGCGTCCGCTCCTCCGCGGAGACCCAGTACTTC
TRBV6-6	many	TRBD2	TRBJ2-1	CASSSMFSGLYNEQFF	TGTGCCAGCAGCTCTATGTTTAGCGGGCTGTACAATGAGCAGTTCTTC
TRBV7-9	few	TRBD1	TRBJ2-7	CASSSGRTGSDEQYF	TGTGCCAGCAGCTCCGGACGGACAGGGTCGGACGAGCAGTACTTC
TRBV5-1	many	TRBD1	TRBJ2-2	CASYGQAAGELFF	TGCGCCAGCTACGGACAGGCAGCCGGGGAGCTGTTTTTT
TRBV2	many	-	TRBJ1-6	CASSEGEARNNSPLHF	TGTGCCAGCAGTGAAGGGGAGGCCCGGAATAATTCACCCCTCCACTTT
TRBV20-1	many	-	TRBJ1-5	CSATESGANQPQHF	TGCAGTGCCACAGAGTCAGGGGCGAATCAGCCCCAGCATTTT
TRBV3-1	many	TRBD1	TRBJ1-2	CASSQGQGAYGYTF	TGTGCCAGCAGCCAGGGACAGGGTGCCTATGGCTACACCTTC
TRBV4-1	many	-	TRBJ2-3	CASSNPGGAGSDTQYF	TGCGCCAGCAGCAACCCGGGGGGCGCCGGATCAGATACGCAGTATTTT
TRBV7-2	many	-	TRBJ2-1	CASSLIQGNEQFF	TGTGCCAGCAGCTTAATCCAGGGTAATGAGCAGTTCTTC
TRBV20-1	many	-	TRBJ2-4	CSASGRAKNIQYF	TGCAGTGCTAGCGGCAGAGCCAAAAACATTCAGTACTTC
TRBV12-3/TRBV12-4	once	TRBD2	TRBJ2-5	CASSPGLPQETQYF	TGTGCCAGCAGTCCGGGACTACCCCAAGAGACCCAGTACTTC
TRBV20-1	few	-	TRBJ1-5	CSARGTPSNQPQHF	TGCAGTGCTAGAGGGACACCTTCAAACCAGCCCCAGCATTTT
TRBV6-5	many	TRBD1	TRBJ1-1	CASSEGGLGAFF	TGTGCCAGCAGTGAAGGGGGCTTGGGAGCTTTCTTT
TRBV28	many	TRBD2	TRBJ2-3	CASRSGISTDTQYF	TGTGCCAGCAGAAGCGGGATTAGCACAGATACGCAGTATTTT
TRBV6-5	many	TRBD1	TRBJ1-5	CASRPDRALNQPQHF	TGTGCCAGCAGACCCGACAGGGCCTTGAATCAGCCCCAGCATTTT
TRBV18	many	-	TRBJ1-1	CASSPQGYTEAFF	TGTGCCAGCTCACCACAGGGGTACACTGAAGCTTTCTTT
TRBV29-1	many	TRBD2	TRBJ2-1	CSVGVRLAGGNYNEQFF	TGCAGCGTTGGGGTGCGACTAGCGGGAGGCAATTACAATGAGCAGTTCTTC
TRBV2	many	TRBD1	TRBJ1-2	CASSGSTGGHGYTF	TGTGCCAGCAGTGGGTCGACAGGGGGCCATGGCTACACCTTC
TRBV6-1	many	-	TRBJ1-5	CASSFHGNNQPQHF	TGTGCCAGCAGCTTCCACGGGAACAATCAGCCCCAGCATTTT
TRBV7-2	many	-	TRBJ2-3	CASSLSAYADTQYF	TGTGCCAGCAGCTTAAGTGCTTATGCAGATACGCAGTATTTT
TRBV20-1	many	-	TRBJ1-1	CSVMPGGVAFF	TGCAGTGTTATGCCCGGGGGGGTAGCTTTCTTT
TRBV28	many	-	TRBJ2-1	CASFTHVRDEQFF	TGTGCCAGCTTCACCCACGTGCGGGATGAGCAGTTCTTC
TRBV3-1	many	-	TRBJ2-3	CASSQVGSQLAGERDTQYF	TGTGCCAGCAGCCAAGTAGGAAGCCAACTAGCAGGGGAGAGAGATACGCAGTATTTT
TRBV20-1	-	-	TRBJ2-7	CSAPTGERRGPYEQYF	TGCAGTGCGCCGACAGGAGAGAGGAGAGGACCCTACGAGCAGTACTTC
TRBV4-2	once	-	TRBJ1-5	CASRQVGHSNQPQHF	TGTGCCAGCAGACAAGTTGGGCATAGCAATCAGCCCCAGCATTTT